This note documents a single T cell receptor beta chain sequence. The method was immunoSEQ multiplex PCR; TCRdb's version includes in-frame clones alone and lacks a portion of them. There are about 220,000 clones in the sample; 80% to 95% occur only once, and roughly 1% lies in the top ten. The sample is drawn from a study of cytomegalovirus exposure and HLA in healthy donors. CDR1 and CDR2 (germline): SNHLY, FYNNEI. Losses at the gene ends were 11 bases for V and 6 bases for J; bases not matched to a gene: 13. CDR3 size: 13 residues. Material for sequencing was PBMCs. V gene TRBV2 combines with J gene TRBJ2-7; 7 bases are shared with TRBD2. The source is a young woman in good health and CMV-seronegative. The CDR3 DNA follows: TGTGCCGGAAAGCGGGATAGCACGAGCGAGCAGTACTTC. This encodes CAGKRDSTSEQYF.